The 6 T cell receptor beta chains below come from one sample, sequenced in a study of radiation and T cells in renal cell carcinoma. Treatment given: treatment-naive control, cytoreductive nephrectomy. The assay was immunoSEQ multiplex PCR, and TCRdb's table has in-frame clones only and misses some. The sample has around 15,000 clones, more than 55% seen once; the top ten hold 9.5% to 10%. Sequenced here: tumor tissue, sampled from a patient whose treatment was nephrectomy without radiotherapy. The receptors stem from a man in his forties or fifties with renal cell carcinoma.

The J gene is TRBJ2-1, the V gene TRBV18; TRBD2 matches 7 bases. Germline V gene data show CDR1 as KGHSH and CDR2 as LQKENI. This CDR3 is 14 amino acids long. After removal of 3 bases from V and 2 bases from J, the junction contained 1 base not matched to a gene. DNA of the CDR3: TGTGCCAGCTCACCTGGGACTACCTACAATGAGCAGTTCTTC. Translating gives CASSPGTTYNEQFF. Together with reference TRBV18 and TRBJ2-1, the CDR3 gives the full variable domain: NAGVMQNPRHLVRRRGQEARLRCSPMKGHSHVYWYRQLPEEGLKFMVYLQKENIIDESGMPKERFSAEFPKEGPSILRIQQVVRGDSAAYFCASSPGTTYNEQFFGPGTRLTVL.

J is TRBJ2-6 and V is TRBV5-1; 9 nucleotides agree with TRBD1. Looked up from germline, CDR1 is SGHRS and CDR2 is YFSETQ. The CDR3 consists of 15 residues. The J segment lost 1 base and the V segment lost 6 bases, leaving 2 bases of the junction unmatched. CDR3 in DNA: TGCGCCAGCACACAGGGGGCATCTGGGGCCAACGTCCTGACTTTC. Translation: CASTQGASGANVLTF.

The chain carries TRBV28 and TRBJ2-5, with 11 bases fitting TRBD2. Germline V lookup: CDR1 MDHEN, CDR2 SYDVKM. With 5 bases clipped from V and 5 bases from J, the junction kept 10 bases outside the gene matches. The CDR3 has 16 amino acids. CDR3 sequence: CASSPGASGGLETQYF. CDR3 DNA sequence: TGTGCCAGCAGTCCTGGGGCTAGCGGGGGGCTGGAGACCCAGTACTTC.

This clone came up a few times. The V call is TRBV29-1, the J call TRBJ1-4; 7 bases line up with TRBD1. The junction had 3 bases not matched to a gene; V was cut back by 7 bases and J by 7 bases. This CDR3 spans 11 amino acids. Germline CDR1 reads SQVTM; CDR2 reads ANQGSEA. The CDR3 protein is CSGRQGEKLFF. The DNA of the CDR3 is TGCAGCGGGAGACAGGGTGAAAAACTGTTTTTT.

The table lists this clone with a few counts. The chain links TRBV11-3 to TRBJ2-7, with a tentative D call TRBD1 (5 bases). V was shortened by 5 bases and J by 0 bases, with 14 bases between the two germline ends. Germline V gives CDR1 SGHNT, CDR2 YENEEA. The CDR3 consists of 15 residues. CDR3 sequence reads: CASSQGTVSSYEQYF. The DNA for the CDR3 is TGTGCCAGCAGCCAGGGAACAGTTAGCTCCTACGAGCAGTACTTC.

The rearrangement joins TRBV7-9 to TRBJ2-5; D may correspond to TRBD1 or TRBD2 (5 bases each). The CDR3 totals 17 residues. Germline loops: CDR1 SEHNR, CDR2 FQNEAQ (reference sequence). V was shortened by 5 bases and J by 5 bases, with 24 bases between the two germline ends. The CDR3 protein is CASSPNFRDHLRETQYF. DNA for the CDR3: TGTGCCAGCAGCCCAAACTTCCGGGACCACCTCCGGGAGACCCAGTACTTC.